This T cell receptor (beta chain) appears in the sequencing data of a study of PD-L1 blockade in urothelial cancer (dated by TCRdb to about 2017). About the investigation overall: Every patient began therapy at some point between 2013 and 2015 and was given atezolizumab 1,200 mg intravenously every 3 weeks. The study was an exploratory multi-omic analysis of somatic, immune and clinical correlates of response to PD-L1 blockade with atezolizumab in urothelial cancer. Several patients achieved durable clinical benefit and about 19 did not. Pretreatment tumor samples and matched peripheral blood, collected serially before and after atezolizumab treatment, underwent TCR sequencing. In the same patients, pretreatment tumors underwent whole exome sequencing and RNA sequencing in addition to TCR sequencing. Approximately 29 patients had pretreatment blood TCR-seq, about 24 had at least one posttreatment blood collection, and about 24 had tumor TCR-seq. A median of 141,255 T cells and 85,000 or so unique TCRs was obtained from blood samples, and a median clonality of 0.080 was observed. Blood samples were analyzed at 3 weeks after treatment start (second dose) and at 6 weeks after treatment start. An ECOG performance status of 0 or 1 was recorded for the patients, and 0 to 3 prior chemotherapy regimens had been received by the patients. About nine tenths of the roughly 30 patients were males with bladder-origin urothelial cancer, and about 60% of the 29 reported a prior smoking history. Durable clinical benefit meant progression-free survival longer than 6 months, and TCR features were also tested against progression-free and overall survival. Broad study findings and their caveats: A pretreatment peripheral blood TCR clonality below the median was linked to improved progression-free and overall survival. Because of the small sample size (n ≈ 28) and the many exploratory analyses performed, the results are intended to be regarded as hypothesis-generating. Patients with durable benefit showed greater expansion of tumor-associated TCR clones in peripheral blood 3 weeks after starting treatment (n of about 20, p = 0.022).

With respect to this clone: Its specific antigen is unknown. It has no much larger one-base neighbor in the sample; base qualities were not kept.

According to the study, the label for this sample's time point signals: pretreatment peripheral blood. A cohort of 25 to 30 patients with locally advanced or metastatic urothelial carcinoma, treated at Memorial Sloan Kettering on a trial protocol, was included. Peripheral blood mononuclear cells were collected pretreatment and during treatment, at between 1 and 8 total time points per patient. The Qiagen DNeasy Blood extraction kit was used to purify genomic DNA from total PBMCs and tumor samples. PBMCs were collected pretreatment and during treatment and were isolated and stored as previously described. For this chain, trimming is 1 base at the V end and 6 bases at the J end, and the number of junction bases without a gene match is 7. CDR1 and CDR2, looked up from the germline V gene, are SGHAT and FQNNGV. Including the terminal cysteine and phenylalanine, the CDR3 comprises 16 residues. Of the read, only the CDR3 DNA is kept; its 48 bases are in frame from base 1.

Synthetic TCR analog templates were spiked into each PCR to estimate absolute template abundance from read counts. TCRbeta CDR3 regions were amplified from genomic DNA with bias-controlled V and J gene primers using the immunoSEQ assay. Sequencing of rearranged TCRbeta segments was done at approximately 20X coverage. The study's own analysis went as follows. Sequencing errors were corrected by clustering, and CDR3s were annotated against IMGT so that V, D and J genes could be assigned. Out-of-frame and stop-codon sequences were excluded, and only productive TCRbeta rearrangements were used in downstream analyses. To compute clonality, Shannon entropy was normalized by the log of the number of unique productive sequences and then subtracted from one. Clones differing between time points or between blood and tumor were identified by Fisher's exact test with Benjamini-Hochberg correction at adjusted p below 0.01. The source is immuneACCESS, and TCRdb retained only in-frame sequences with V and J called. Part of the clones is not carried over; for the studies checked, unresolved V genes explain less than half of this, and the remainder is unexplained. Clonal size and the V and J genes are those of that table, whereas D and trimming came from the DNA. This sample lists roughly 16,000 clones; 89% were detected once. About an eighth of the sample is held by the ten biggest clonotypes.

The receptor comes from a man aged 65 to 79 with urothelial cancer. Sequenced material: PBMCs, taken around atezolizumab (anti-PD-L1) treatment. Recombination joined TRBV11-2 with TRBJ2-1; 9 bases in between match TRBD2. The CDR3 region reads CASSLGGGGASNEQFF. DNA sequence: TGTGCCAGCAGCTTAGGCGGCGGGGGGGCCTCCAATGAGCAGTTCTTC.